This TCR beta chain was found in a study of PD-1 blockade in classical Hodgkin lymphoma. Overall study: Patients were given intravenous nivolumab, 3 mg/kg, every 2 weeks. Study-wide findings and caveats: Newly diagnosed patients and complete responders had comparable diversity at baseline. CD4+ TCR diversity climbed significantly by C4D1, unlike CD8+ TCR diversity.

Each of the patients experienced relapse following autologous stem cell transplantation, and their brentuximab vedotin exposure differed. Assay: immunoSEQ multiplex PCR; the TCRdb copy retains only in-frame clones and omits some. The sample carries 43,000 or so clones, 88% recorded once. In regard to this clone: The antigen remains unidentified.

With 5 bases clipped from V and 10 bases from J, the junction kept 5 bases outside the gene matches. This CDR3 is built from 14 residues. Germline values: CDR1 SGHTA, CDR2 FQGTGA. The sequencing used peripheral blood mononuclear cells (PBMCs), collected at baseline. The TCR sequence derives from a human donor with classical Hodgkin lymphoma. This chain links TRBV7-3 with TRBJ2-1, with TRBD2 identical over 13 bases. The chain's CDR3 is CASSPQGLAGEQFF. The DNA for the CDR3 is TGTGCCAGCAGCCCCCAGGGACTAGCGGGGGAGCAGTTCTTC.